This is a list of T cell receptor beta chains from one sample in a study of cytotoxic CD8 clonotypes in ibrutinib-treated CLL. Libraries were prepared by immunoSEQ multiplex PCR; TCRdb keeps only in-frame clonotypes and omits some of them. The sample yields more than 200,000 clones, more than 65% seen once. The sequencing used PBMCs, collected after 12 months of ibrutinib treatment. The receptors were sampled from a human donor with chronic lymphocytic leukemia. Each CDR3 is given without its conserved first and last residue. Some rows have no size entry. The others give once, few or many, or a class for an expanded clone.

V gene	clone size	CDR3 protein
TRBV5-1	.	ASSVLLTGQNGYT
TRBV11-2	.	ASSLGRTKNIQY
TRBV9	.	ASSVGVDVGYGYT
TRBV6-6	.	ASSYGMNQPQH
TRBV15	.	ATSRDTGGNTIY
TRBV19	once	ASSIPGIGNQPQH
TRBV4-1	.	ASSLRMATDTQY
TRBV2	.	ASTEQTGTGYEQY
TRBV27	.	ASSFSRSTDTQY
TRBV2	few	ASRTGTRTYEQY